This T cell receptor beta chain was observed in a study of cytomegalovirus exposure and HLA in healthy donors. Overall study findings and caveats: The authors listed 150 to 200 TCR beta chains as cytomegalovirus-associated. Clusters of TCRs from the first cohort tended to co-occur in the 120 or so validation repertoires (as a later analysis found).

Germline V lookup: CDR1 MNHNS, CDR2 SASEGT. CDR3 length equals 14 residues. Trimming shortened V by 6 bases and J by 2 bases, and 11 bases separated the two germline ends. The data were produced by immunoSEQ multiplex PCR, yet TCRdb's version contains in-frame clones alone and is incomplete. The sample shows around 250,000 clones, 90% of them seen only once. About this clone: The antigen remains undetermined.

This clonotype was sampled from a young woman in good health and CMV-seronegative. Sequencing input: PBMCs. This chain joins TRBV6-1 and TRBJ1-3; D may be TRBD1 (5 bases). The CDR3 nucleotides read TGTGCCAGCAGGGACAAGGGGACTGGAAACACCATATATTTT. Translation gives CASRDKGTGNTIYF.